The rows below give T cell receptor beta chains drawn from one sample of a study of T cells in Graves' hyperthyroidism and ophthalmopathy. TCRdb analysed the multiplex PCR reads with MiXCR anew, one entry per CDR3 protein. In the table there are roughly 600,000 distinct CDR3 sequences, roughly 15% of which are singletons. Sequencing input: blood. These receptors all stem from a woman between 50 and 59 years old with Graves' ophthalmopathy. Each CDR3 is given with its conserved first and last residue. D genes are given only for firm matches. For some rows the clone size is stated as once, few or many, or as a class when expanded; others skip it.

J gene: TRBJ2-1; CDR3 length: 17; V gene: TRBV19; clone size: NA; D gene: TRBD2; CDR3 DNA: TGTGCCAGTAGTCTACCTCGGACTAGCGGGGGCCACAATGAGCAGTTCTTC; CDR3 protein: CASSLPRTSGGHNEQFF
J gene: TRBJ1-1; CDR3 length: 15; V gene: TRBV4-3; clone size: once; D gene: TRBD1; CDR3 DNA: TGCGCCAGCAGCGTCCGGGACAGAACTCTCACTGAAGCTTTCTTT; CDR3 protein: CASSVRDRTLTEAFF
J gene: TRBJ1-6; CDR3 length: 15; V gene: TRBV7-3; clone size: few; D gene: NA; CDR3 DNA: TGTGCCAGCAGCTTATCGGGACACAATAATTCACCCCTCCACTTT; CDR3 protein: CASSLSGHNNSPLHF
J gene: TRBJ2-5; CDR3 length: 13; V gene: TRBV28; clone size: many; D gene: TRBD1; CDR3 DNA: TGTGCCAGCAGTCGACAGGGGGCTGAGACCCAGTACTTC; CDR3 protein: CASSRQGAETQYF
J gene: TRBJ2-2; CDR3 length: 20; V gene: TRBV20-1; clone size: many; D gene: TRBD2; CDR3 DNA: TGCAGTGCTAGAGATCGGCTAGCGGGAGGACTCCCCGCGAACACCGGGGAGCTGTTTTTT; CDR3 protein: CSARDRLAGGLPANTGELFF
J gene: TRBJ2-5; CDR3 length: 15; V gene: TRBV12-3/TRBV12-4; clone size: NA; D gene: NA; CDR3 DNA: TGTGCCAGCAGTTTAGGCTGGGGAGTCCAAGAGACCCAGTACTTC; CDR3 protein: CASSLGWGVQETQYF
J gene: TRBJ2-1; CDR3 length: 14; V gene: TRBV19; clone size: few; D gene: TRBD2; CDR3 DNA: TGTGCCAGTAGTATCCGGGAGGCCCTGGATGAGCAGTTCTTC; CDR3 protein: CASSIREALDEQFF
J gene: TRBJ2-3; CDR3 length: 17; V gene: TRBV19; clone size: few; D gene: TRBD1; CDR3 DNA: TGTGCCAGTAAGGTTCCGCCGGGACAGGGTGTGGTAGATACGCAGTATTTT; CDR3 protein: CASKVPPGQGVVDTQYF
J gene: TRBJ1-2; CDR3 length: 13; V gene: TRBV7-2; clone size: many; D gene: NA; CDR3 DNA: TGTGCCAGCAGCTCCAGGGTGCGAAATGGCTACACCTTC; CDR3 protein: CASSSRVRNGYTF
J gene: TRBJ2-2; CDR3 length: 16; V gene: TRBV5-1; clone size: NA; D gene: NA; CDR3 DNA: TGCGCCAGCAGCTCCACCGGGGAAACGAACACCGGGGAGCTGTTTTTT; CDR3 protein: CASSSTGETNTGELFF